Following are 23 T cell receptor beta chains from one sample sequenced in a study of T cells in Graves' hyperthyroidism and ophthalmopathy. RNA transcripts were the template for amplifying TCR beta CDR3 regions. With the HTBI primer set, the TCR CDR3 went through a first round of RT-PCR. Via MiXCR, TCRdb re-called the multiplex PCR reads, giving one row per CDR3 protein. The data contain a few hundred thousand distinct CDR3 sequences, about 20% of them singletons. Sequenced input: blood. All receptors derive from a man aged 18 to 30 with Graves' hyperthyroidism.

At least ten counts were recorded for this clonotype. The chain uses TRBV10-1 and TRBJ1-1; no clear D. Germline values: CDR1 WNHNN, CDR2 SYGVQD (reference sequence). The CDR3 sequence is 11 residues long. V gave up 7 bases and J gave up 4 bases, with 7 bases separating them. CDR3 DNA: TGCGCCAGCATGGAAGGCACTGAAGCTTTCTTT. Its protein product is CASMEGTEAFF.

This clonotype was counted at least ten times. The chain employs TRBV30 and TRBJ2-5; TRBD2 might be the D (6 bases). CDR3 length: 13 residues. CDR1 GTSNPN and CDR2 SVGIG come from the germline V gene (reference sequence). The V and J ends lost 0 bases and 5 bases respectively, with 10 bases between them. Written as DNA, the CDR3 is TGTGCCTGGAGTGTATGGGGAGGCGAGACCCAGTACTTC. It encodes CAWSVWGGETQYF.

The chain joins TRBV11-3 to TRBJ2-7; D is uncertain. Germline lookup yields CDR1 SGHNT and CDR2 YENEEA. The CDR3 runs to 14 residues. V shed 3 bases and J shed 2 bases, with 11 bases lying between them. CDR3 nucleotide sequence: TGTGCCAGCAGCTTTCAAACCTGGACCTACGAGCAGTACTTC. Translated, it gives CASSFQTWTYEQYF.

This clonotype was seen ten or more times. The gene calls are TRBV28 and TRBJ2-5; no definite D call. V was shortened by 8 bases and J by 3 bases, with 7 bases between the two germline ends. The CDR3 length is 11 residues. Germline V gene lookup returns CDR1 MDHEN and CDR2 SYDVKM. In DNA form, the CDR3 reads TGTGCCAGCCGACATAAAGAGACCCAGTACTTC. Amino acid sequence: CASRHKETQYF.

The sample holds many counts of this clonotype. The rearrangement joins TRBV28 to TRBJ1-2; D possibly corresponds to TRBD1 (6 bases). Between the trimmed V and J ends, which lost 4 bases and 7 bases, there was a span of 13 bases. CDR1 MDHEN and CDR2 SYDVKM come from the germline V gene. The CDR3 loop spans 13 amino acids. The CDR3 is CASSYGGGGGYTF. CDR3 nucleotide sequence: TGTGCCAGCAGTTACGGAGGGGGGGGTGGCTACACCTTC.

The CDR3 DNA reads TGTGCCATCAGTGAACTCGGGGGCTTCCAAGCTGGGGACTACGAGCAGTACTTC. Translation gives CAISELGGFQAGDYEQYF. The chain links TRBV10-3 to TRBJ2-7, with D perhaps TRBD1 or TRBD2 (6 bases each). This CDR3 has 18 amino acids. The V end was cut by 3 bases, the J end by 3 bases, with 24 bases between. The germline V gene has CDR1 ENHRY and CDR2 SYGVKD.

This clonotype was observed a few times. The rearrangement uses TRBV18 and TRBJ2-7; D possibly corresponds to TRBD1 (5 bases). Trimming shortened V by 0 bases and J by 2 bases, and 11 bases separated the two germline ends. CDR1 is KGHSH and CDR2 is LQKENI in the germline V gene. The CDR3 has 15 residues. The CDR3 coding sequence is TGTGCCAGCTCACCACCCAATGACAGAACCTACGAGCAGTACTTC. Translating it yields CASSPPNDRTYEQYF.

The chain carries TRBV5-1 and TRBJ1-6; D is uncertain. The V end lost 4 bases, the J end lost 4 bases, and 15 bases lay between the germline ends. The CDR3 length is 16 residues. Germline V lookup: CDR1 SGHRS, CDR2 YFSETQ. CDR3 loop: CASSTVGESYNSPLHF. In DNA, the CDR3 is TGCGCCAGCAGCACCGTCGGGGAGTCGTATAATTCACCCCTCCACTTT. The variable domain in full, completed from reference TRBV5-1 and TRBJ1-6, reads KAGVTQTPRYLIKTRGQQVTLSCSPISGHRSVSWYQQTPGQGLQFLFEYFSETQRNKGNFPGRFSGRQFSNSRSEMNVSTLELGDSALYLCASSTVGESYNSPLHFGNGTRLTVT.

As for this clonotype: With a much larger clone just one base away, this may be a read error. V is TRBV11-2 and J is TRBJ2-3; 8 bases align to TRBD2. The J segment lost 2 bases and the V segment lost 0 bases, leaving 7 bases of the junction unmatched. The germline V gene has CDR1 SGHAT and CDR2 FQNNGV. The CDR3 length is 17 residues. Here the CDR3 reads CASSLDEAGAVTDTQYF. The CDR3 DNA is TGTGCCAGCAGCTTAGATGAAGCGGGGGCTGTCACAGATACGCAGTATTTT.

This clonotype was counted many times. This CDR3 reads CASSFIGRTGPLEQYF. The CDR3 bases are TGTGCCAGCAGTTTTATCGGAAGGACAGGGCCGCTCGAGCAGTACTTC. The V call is TRBV27, the J call TRBJ2-7; 8 bases fit TRBD1. This CDR3 has 16 amino acids. The junction had 13 bases not matched to a gene; V was cut back by 3 bases and J by 6 bases. Per the germline V gene, CDR1 is MNHEY and CDR2 is SMNVEV (reference sequence).

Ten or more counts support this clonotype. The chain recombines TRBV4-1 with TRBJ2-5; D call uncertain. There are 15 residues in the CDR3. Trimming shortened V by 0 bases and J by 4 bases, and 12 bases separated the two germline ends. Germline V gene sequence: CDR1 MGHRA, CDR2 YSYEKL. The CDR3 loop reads CASSQEVLRGETQYF. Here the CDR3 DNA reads TGCGCCAGCAGCCAAGAAGTCTTGAGAGGAGAGACCCAGTACTTC.

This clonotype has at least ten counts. CDR3 bases: TGTGCCAGCACCTTCTCGGGCAGGGAAAATGGCTACACCTTC. Its translation: CASTFSGRENGYTF. The chain is built from TRBV6-1 and TRBJ1-2, with D perhaps matching TRBD1 (5 bases). Germline V gene sequence: CDR1 MNHNS, CDR2 SASEGT. This CDR3 contains 14 residues. V lost 7 bases and J lost 6, with 18 bases in between.

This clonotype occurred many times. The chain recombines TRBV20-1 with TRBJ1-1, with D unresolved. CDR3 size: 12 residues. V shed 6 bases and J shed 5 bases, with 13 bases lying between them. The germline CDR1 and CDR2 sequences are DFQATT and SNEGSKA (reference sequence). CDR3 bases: TGCAGTGCCGAGACTGTAGAGACTGAAGCTTTCTTT. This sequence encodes CSAETVETEAFF.

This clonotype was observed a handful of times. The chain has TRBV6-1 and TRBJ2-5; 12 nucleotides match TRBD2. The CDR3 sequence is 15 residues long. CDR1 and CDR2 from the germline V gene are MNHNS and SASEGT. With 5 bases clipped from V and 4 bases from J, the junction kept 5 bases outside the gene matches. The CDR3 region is CASSPLAGGRETQYF. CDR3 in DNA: TGTGCCAGCAGTCCGCTAGCGGGAGGGCGAGAGACCCAGTACTTC.

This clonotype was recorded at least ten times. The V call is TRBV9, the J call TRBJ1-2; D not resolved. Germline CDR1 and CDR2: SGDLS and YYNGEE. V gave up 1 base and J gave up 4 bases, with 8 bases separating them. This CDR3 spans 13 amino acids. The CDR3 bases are TGTGCCAGCAGCGTAACCGGGTCCTATGGCTACACCTTC. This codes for CASSVTGSYGYTF.

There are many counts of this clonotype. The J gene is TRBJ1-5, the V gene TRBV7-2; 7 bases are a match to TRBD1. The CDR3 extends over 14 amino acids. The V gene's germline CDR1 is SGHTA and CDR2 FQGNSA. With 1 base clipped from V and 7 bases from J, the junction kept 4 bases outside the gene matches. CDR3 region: CASSLEGAEQPQHF. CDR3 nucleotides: TGTGCCAGCAGCTTAGAGGGGGCGGAACAGCCCCAGCATTTT. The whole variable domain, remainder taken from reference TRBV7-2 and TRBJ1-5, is GAGVSQSPSNKVTEKGKDVELRCDPISGHTALYWYRQSLGQGLEFLIYFQGNSAPDKSGLPSDRFSAERTGGSVSTLTIQRTQQEDSAVYLCASSLEGAEQPQHFGDGTRLSIL.

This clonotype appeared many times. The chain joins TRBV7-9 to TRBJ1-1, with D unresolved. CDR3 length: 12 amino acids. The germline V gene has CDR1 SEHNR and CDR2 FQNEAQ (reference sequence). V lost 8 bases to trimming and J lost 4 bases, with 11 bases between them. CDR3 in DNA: TGTGCCAGCGGGGTTTTGGCCACTGAAGCTTTCTTT. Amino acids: CASGVLATEAFF.

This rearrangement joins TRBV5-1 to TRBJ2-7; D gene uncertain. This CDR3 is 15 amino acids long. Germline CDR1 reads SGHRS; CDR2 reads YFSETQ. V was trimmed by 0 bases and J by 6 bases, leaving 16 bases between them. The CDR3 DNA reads TGCGCCAGCAGCTTGGTCGCCGACACCCTCGCCGAGCAGTACTTC. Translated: CASSLVADTLAEQYF.

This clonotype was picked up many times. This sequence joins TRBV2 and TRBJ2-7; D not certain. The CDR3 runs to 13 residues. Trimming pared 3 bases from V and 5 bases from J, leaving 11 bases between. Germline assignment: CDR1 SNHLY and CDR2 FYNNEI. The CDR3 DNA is TGTGCCAGCAGTGACAATAATCATCACGAGCAGTACTTC. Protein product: CASSDNNHHEQYF. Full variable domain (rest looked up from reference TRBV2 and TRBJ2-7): EPEVTQTPSHQVTQMGQEVILRCVPISNHLYFYWYRQILGQKVEFLVSFYNNEISEKSEIFDDQFSVERPDGSNFTLKIRSTKLEDSAMYFCASSDNNHHEQYFGPGTRLTVT.

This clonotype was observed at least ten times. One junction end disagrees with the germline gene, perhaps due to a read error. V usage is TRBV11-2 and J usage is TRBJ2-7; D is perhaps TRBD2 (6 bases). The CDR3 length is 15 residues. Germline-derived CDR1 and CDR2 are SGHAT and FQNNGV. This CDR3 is CASSLFGRDSHEQYF. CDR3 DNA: TGTGCCAGCAGCTTATTTGGACGGGACTCCCACGAGCAGTACTTC.

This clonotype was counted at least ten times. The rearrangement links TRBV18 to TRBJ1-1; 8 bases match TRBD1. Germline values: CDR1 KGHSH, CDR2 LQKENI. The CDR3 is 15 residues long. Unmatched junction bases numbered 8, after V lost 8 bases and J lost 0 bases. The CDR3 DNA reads TGTGCCAGCCACGGGCAGGGGGCTCTGAACACTGAAGCTTTCTTT. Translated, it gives CASHGQGALNTEAFF. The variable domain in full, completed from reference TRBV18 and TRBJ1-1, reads NAGVMQNPRHLVRRRGQEARLRCSPMKGHSHVYWYRQLPEEGLKFMVYLQKENIIDESGMPKERFSAEFPKEGPSILRIQQVVRGDSAAYFCASHGQGALNTEAFFGQGTRLTVV.

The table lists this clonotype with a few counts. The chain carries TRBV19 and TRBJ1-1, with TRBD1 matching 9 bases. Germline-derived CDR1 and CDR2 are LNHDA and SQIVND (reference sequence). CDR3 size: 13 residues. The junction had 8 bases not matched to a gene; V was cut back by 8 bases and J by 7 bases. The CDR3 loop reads CASGTGTGFEAFF. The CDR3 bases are TGTGCCAGTGGGACCGGGACAGGGTTTGAAGCTTTCTTT.

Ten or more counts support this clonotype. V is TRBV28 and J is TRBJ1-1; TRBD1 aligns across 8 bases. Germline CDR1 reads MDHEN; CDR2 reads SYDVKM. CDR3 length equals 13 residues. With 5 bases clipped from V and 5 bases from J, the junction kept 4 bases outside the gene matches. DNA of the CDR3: TGTGCCAGCAGTACAGGGGGAGGGACTGAAGCTTTCTTT. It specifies CASSTGGGTEAFF.